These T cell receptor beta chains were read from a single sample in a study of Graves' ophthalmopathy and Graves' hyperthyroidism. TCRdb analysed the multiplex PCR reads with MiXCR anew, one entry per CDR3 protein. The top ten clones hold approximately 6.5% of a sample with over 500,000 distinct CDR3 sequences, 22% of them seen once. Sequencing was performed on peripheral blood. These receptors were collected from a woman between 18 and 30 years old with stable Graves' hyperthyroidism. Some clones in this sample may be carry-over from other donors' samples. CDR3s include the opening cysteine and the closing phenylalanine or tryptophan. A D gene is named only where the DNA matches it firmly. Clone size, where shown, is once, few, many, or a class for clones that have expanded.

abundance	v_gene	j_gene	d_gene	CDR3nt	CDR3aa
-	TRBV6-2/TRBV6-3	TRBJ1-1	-	TGTGCCAGCAGTCACCGTCCAGCACAGAACACTGAAGCTTTCTTT	CASSHRPAQNTEAFF
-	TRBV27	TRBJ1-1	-	TGTGCCAGCAGTCACGAAACCAGAGTAAACACTGAAGCTTTCTTT	CASSHETRVNTEAFF
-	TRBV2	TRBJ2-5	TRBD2	TGTGCCAGCAGTGGTTTGCGGGGGGGCCTGGAGACCCAGTACTTC	CASSGLRGGLETQYF
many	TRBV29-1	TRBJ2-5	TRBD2	TGCAGCGTTGTGGAAGGACTAGCGGGAGGAGAGACCCAGTACTTC	CSVVEGLAGGETQYF
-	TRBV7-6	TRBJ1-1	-	TGTGCCAGCAGCTCCCGACGAGGTGAAGCTTTCTTT	CASSSRRGEAFF
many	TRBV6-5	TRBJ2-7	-	TGTGCCAGCAGTTACGCGGCCGGAATTAGCTCCTACGAGCAGTACTTC	CASSYAAGISSYEQYF
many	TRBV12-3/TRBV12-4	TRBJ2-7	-	TGTGCCAGCAGCCCCCGGACAGACTCCTACGAGCAGTACTTC	CASSPRTDSYEQYF
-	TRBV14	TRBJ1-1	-	TGTGCCAGCAGCCAATACGTGGGGGTAACAAACACTGAAGCTTTCTTT	CASSQYVGVTNTEAFF
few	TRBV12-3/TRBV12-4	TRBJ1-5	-	TGTGCCAGCAGTTTTCTGGGGAGCCAGCCCCAGCATTTT	CASSFLGSQPQHF
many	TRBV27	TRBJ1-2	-	TGTGCCAGCAGTTTATTCAGAGGGGTCGGCTACACCTTC	CASSLFRGVGYTF